Below are 25 T cell receptor beta chains sequenced from a single sample in a study of cytotoxic CD8 clonotypes in ibrutinib-treated CLL. Sequencing was performed with immunoSEQ multiplex PCR; in TCRdb, only in-frame clones are kept and a portion is missing. The repertoire holds tens of thousands of clones, approximately 62% seen once, with about 14% in the top ten. This specimen was PBMCs, taken after 12 months of ibrutinib treatment. The origin of the receptors is a human donor with chronic lymphocytic leukemia.

This clone has at least ten counts. The chain links TRBV19 to TRBJ2-7; D possibly corresponds to TRBD2 (6 bases). Trimming removed 3 bases at V and 6 bases at J, with 9 bases between. The CDR3 runs 12 residues. CDR1 and CDR2 from the germline V gene are LNHDA and SQIVND (reference sequence). Written as DNA, the CDR3 is TGTGCCAGTAGTATCGGGGGAGGCGAGCAGTACTTC. Its protein is CASSIGGGEQYF.

This clone was seen a handful of times. J is TRBJ1-5 and V is TRBV2; 8 nucleotides agree with TRBD1. The germline V gene encodes CDR1 SNHLY and CDR2 FYNNEI. CDR3 length equals 13 residues. After removal of 6 bases from V and 7 bases from J, the junction contained 5 bases not matched to a gene. CDR3 nucleotide sequence: TGTGCCAGCAGCAACAGGGGGAACCAGCCCCAGCATTTT. It is translated as CASSNRGNQPQHF.

This sequence joins TRBV11-1 and TRBJ1-6; D is undetermined. This CDR3 comprises 12 residues. Trimming took 3 bases from V and 9 from J, leaving 6 bases between them. Germline V gene lookup returns CDR1 SGHAT and CDR2 FQDESV (reference sequence). The CDR3 sequence: CASSLWGSPLHF. Written as DNA, the CDR3 is TGTGCCAGCAGCTTGTGGGGTTCACCCCTCCACTTT.

The rearrangement joins TRBV4-1 to TRBJ2-3; 10 positions match TRBD2. The germline V gene has CDR1 MGHRA and CDR2 YSYEKL. Trimming cost V 1 base and J 1 base; bases outside gene matches: 11. CDR3 size: 19 residues. The CDR3 nucleotides are TGCGCCAGCAGCCAAGGGTCTAGCGGGAGTAGGGGCGGCACAGATACGCAGTATTTT. Encoded protein: CASSQGSSGSRGGTDTQYF.

There are a few counts of this clone. The chain recombines TRBV5-1 with TRBJ2-5; 9 bases map to TRBD1. J gave up 0 bases and V 6 bases, and 9 bases lay outside the gene matches. Germline V lookup: CDR1 SGHRS, CDR2 YFSETQ. The CDR3 covers 16 residues. The CDR3 nucleotides are TGCGCCAGCAACCTGGTTGGACAGGGGTACCAAGAGACCCAGTACTTC. Its protein is CASNLVGQGYQETQYF.

This clone has a count of ten or more. The chain uses TRBV6-1 and TRBJ1-1, with a possible D match to TRBD1 (6 bases). Trimming took 10 bases from V and 7 from J, leaving 25 bases between them. The CDR3 spans 15 residues. Germline V CDR1 and CDR2: MNHNS, SASEGT. CDR3 residues: CAIAVGVAGASEAFF. Here the CDR3 DNA reads TGTGCCATCGCAGTGGGGGTTGCGGGGGCGAGTGAAGCTTTCTTT.

The J gene is TRBJ2-5, the V gene TRBV23-1, with D perhaps matching TRBD1 (6 bases). TRBV23-1 is classed as an ORF, of uncertain function. This CDR3 spans 17 amino acids. The ends were cut back, 2 bases at V and 9 bases at J, with 25 bases in the middle. Here the CDR3 DNA reads TGCGCCAGCAGTCAACTACAGGGAGTACTGTTCCGCTGGGCCCAGTACTTC. This translates into CASSQLQGVLFRWAQYF.

The rearrangement joins TRBV28 to TRBJ1-2; D remains unclear. Trimming shortened V by 2 bases and J by 8 bases, and 6 bases separated the two germline ends. Germline-derived CDR1 and CDR2 are MDHEN and SYDVKM. This CDR3 spans 11 amino acids. The CDR3 loop reads CASSLTKGYTF. Here the CDR3 DNA reads TGTGCCAGCAGTTTAACTAAGGGCTACACCTTC.

DNA for the CDR3: TGTGCCAGCAGCCCGGGATTCGAAACCGGGGAGCTGTTTTTT. This sequence encodes CASSPGFETGELFF. The chain uses TRBV11-3 and TRBJ2-2; a possible D gene is TRBD2 (5 bases). This CDR3 has 14 amino acids. CDR1 SGHNT and CDR2 YENEEA come from the germline V gene. Trimming pared 5 bases from V and 5 bases from J, leaving 12 bases between. The full variable domain, its missing parts supplied by reference TRBV11-3 and TRBJ2-2, is EAGVVQSPRYKIIEKKQPVAFWCNPISGHNTLYWYLQNLGQGPELLIRYENEEAVDDSQLPKDRFSAERLKGVDSTLKIQPAELGDSAVYLCASSPGFETGELFFGEGSRLTVL.

Worth noting for this clone: The junction does not match germline at one end; this may be a read error. The chain links TRBV5-6 to TRBJ2-1; TRBD2 agrees at 13 bases. The CDR3 sequence is 18 residues long. From germline, CDR1 is SGHDT and CDR2 YYEEEE. The CDR3 protein is CASSLWTSGSGAYNGQFF. In DNA form, the CDR3 reads TGTGCCAGCAGCTTGTGGACTAGCGGGAGCGGGGCCTACAATGGGCAGTTCTTC. Filled out from reference TRBV5-6 and TRBJ2-1, the complete variable domain reads DAGVTQSPTHLIKTRGQQVTLRCSPKSGHDTVSWYQQALGQGPQFIFQYYEEEERQRGNFPDRFSGHQFPNYSSELNVNALLLGDSALYLCASSLWTSGSGAYNGQFFGPGTRLTVL.

This clone is categorized as medium-sized. This chain links TRBV29-1 with TRBJ2-7; 13 bases are a match to TRBD2. The germline gives CDR1 SQVTM, CDR2 ANQGSEA. The CDR3 runs to 13 residues. Trimming cost V 6 bases and J 7 bases; bases outside gene matches: 6. In DNA, the CDR3 is TGCAGCGTAGGACTAGCGGGAGTTAGGGAGCAGTACTTC. This gives the protein CSVGLAGVREQYF.

This clone has only a few counts. CDR3 in DNA: TGTGCCAGCAGCCACATCCGCAGGGTGAATGAGCAGTTCTTC. This encodes CASSHIRRVNEQFF. This sequence joins TRBV5-8 and TRBJ2-1; TRBD1 might be the D (5 bases). From germline, CDR1 is SGHTS and CDR2 YDEGEE. Trimming cost V 4 bases and J 7 bases, with 15 bases left between them. CDR3 length: 14 amino acids.

This clone appeared a few times. This chain links TRBV28 with TRBJ2-3; D is undetermined. Germline V gene sequence: CDR1 MDHEN, CDR2 SYDVKM. The CDR3 is made up of 12 amino acids. Trimming took off 6 bases at V and 6 bases at J, with 10 bases between the two ends. CDR3 nucleotides: TGTGCCAGCAGGGCGCTAACGGATACGCAGTATTTT. Translation: CASRALTDTQYF. The complete variable domain, with remaining parts taken from reference TRBV28 and TRBJ2-3, reads DVKVTQSSRYLVKRTGEKVFLECVQDMDHENMFWYRQDPGLGLRLIYFSYDVKMKEKGDIPEGYSVSREKKERFSLILESASTNQTSMYLCASRALTDTQYFGPGTRLTVL.

The J gene is TRBJ1-3, the V gene TRBV6-6; D unclear. Trimming took 0 bases from V and 0 from J, leaving 6 bases between them. Germline CDR1 reads MNHNY; CDR2 reads SVGAGI (reference sequence). This CDR3 is built from 15 residues. The CDR3 sequence is CASSYSDGSGNTIYF. The DNA of the CDR3 is TGTGCCAGCAGTTACTCGGACGGCTCTGGAAACACCATATATTTT.

CDR3 nucleotides: TGTGCCAGCAGCTTCGCGGGACTTCTCACAGATACGCAGTATTTT. Translating it yields CASSFAGLLTDTQYF. The genes are TRBV7-6 and TRBJ2-3, with TRBD2 as a possible D gene (6 bases). Germline CDR1 is SGHVS and CDR2 is FNYEAQ. The V gene lost 3 bases and the J gene lost 2 bases, with 12 bases spanning the gap. This CDR3 has 15 amino acids.

The rearrangement joins TRBV6-1 to TRBJ2-1; D possibly corresponds to TRBD1 (6 bases). Germline CDR1 and CDR2: MNHNS and SASEGT. CDR3 size: 13 residues. The V end was cut by 6 bases, the J end by 5 bases, with 11 bases between. As DNA, the CDR3 is TGTGCCAGCAGCGATGGACAGAACAATGAGCAGTTCTTC. Protein product: CASSDGQNNEQFF.

V usage is TRBV21-1 and J usage is TRBJ2-1; TRBD1 was called by the table and not checked on the DNA. TRBV21-1 has pseudogene status. CDR3 length equals 17 residues. The chain's CDR3 is CASTVNSGGSSYNEQFF. The CDR3 bases are TGTGCCAGCACGGTCAATTCAGGGGGCTCCTCCTACAATGAGCAGTTCTTC.

This clone came up a few times. The chain recombines TRBV10-1 with TRBJ1-5; perhaps TRBD1 as D (6 bases). The germline V gene encodes CDR1 WNHNN and CDR2 SYGVQD (reference sequence). Trimming cost V 0 bases and J 3 bases, with 15 bases left between them. The CDR3 spans 17 residues. Written as DNA, the CDR3 is TGCGCCAGCAGTGAGTCGGGGGTCGGGGGCTTCAATCAGCCCCAGCATTTT. Protein: CASSESGVGGFNQPQHF.

In DNA, the CDR3 is TGTGCCAGCAGTTTCACAGGGGGTAGGGGAAAGACCCAGTACTTC. This sequence encodes CASSFTGGRGKTQYF. V gene TRBV28 combines with J gene TRBJ2-5, with TRBD1 matching over 8 bases. Germline assignment: CDR1 MDHEN and CDR2 SYDVKM. J was trimmed by 6 bases and V by 3 bases; bases with no gene match: 9. There are 15 residues in the CDR3.

The CDR3 spells CSARTEETQYF. CDR3 in DNA: TGCAGTGCTAGGACCGAAGAGACCCAGTACTTC. The chain is built from TRBV20-1 and TRBJ2-5; D uncertain. Germline V CDR1 and CDR2: DFQATT, SNEGSKA (reference sequence). This CDR3 contains 11 residues. V lost 3 bases, J lost 3 bases, and 5 bases lay in between.

This chain uses TRBV29-1 with TRBJ2-1, with D perhaps TRBD2 (5 bases). The V end lost 4 bases, the J end lost 10 bases, and 14 bases lay between the germline ends. CDR1 is SQVTM, CDR2 ANQGSEA, per germline. The CDR3 covers 12 residues. This chain's CDR3 is CSVGLSVEEQFF. In nucleotides, the CDR3 is TGCAGCGTTGGTCTTAGCGTGGAGGAGCAGTTCTTC.

This chain connects TRBV14 to TRBJ2-5; D remains unclear. Germline assignment: CDR1 SGHDN and CDR2 FVKESK. CDR3 size: 15 residues. Trimming left V 6 bases short and J 5 bases short, with 19 bases between. CDR3 sequence reads: CASSQRLRIGETQYF. CDR3 coding DNA: TGTGCCAGCAGTCAGAGGCTCAGAATAGGGGAGACCCAGTACTTC.

The V and J genes are TRBV4-2 and TRBJ1-1, with a tentative D call TRBD1 (5 bases). V lost 1 base, J lost 4 bases, and 16 bases lay in between. The CDR3 sequence is 16 residues long. Per germline, CDR1 LGHNA and CDR2 YNFKEQ. The CDR3 coding sequence is TGTGCCAGCAGCCAAGCTGTCGGGGGGTGGGCCACTGAAGCTTTCTTT. Amino acid sequence: CASSQAVGGWATEAFF.

This rearrangement joins TRBV6-6 to TRBJ2-3, with no clear D. The CDR3 is 15 residues long. Trimming cost V 4 bases and J 4 bases, with 15 bases left between them. Germline V gene sequence: CDR1 MNHNY, CDR2 SVGAGI (reference sequence). The CDR3: CASSFGSLGADTQYF. The CDR3 nucleotides are TGTGCCAGCAGTTTTGGCAGCCTTGGGGCAGATACGCAGTATTTT.

DNA for the CDR3: TGTGCCAGCTCAGCAGTCCGCGGCCAGGACCAAGAGACCCAGTACTTC. Translating it yields CASSAVRGQDQETQYF. This chain connects TRBV18 to TRBJ2-5; D call uncertain. In germline, CDR1 is KGHSH, CDR2 LQKENI. The CDR3 covers 16 residues. V was clipped by 5 bases and J by 0 bases, with 16 bases between them.